Presented here are 22 T cell receptor beta chains from one specimen sequenced in a study of early T cells in non-severe SARS-CoV-2 infection. MiXCR, run by TCRdb on the 5' RACE reads, gives a single entry per CDR3 protein. This table has 25,000 to 35,000 distinct CDR3 sequences, roughly 7% appearing once. The sample taken for sequencing was whole blood. The receptors stem from an adult who was a healthcare worker with PCR-confirmed SARS-CoV-2 infection or an uninfected control (not recorded which).

This clonotype occurred many times. The chain joins TRBV3-1 to TRBJ1-5, with D unresolved. Germline V gives CDR1 LGHDT, CDR2 YNNKEL (reference sequence). The V end was cut by 1 base, the J end by 4 bases, with 8 bases between. The CDR3 sequence is 14 residues long. Here the CDR3 reads CASSQASYNQPQHF. The DNA of the CDR3 is TGTGCCAGCAGCCAAGCCTCATATAATCAGCCCCAGCATTTT.

The rearrangement uses TRBV27 and TRBJ1-4; 8 bases line up with TRBD1. This CDR3 comprises 14 residues. Germline values: CDR1 MNHEY, CDR2 SMNVEV (reference sequence). V was pared by 3 bases and J by 5 bases, with 2 bases of the junction left unmatched. Written as DNA, the CDR3 is TGTGCCAGCAGTTTGACAGGGGACAATGAAAAACTGTTTTTT. Its protein is CASSLTGDNEKLFF.

The chain is built from TRBV7-6 and TRBJ2-7; D is ambiguous. The germline CDR1 and CDR2 sequences are SGHVS and FNYEAQ. The V end lost 0 bases, the J end lost 2 bases, and 11 bases lay between the germline ends. This CDR3 region has 15 residues. The CDR3 DNA is TGTGCCAGCAGCTTAGCGCACGGAAGCCCCTACGAGCAGTACTTC. Translated, it gives CASSLAHGSPYEQYF.

This clonotype was recorded at least ten times. The chain employs TRBV12-3 or TRBV12-4 and TRBJ2-4, with TRBD2 identical over 12 bases. The junction had 7 bases not matched to a gene; V was cut back by 6 bases and J by 4 bases. CDR3 length equals 16 residues. DNA of the CDR3: TGTGCCAGCAGCCCCCGACTAGCGGGGGCGAAAAACATTCAGTACTTC. Translating gives CASSPRLAGAKNIQYF.

In its sample, this clonotype was seen a few times. This chain joins TRBV3-1 and TRBJ1-6; 7 bases are shared with TRBD1. V shed 1 base and J 3 bases; nucleotides not matched to a gene: 3. The CDR3 length is 16 residues. Germline assignment: CDR1 LGHDT and CDR2 YNNKEL (reference sequence). The CDR3 coding sequence is TGTGCCAGCAGCCAAGGGGACAGCCTCTATAATTCACCCCTCCACTTT. It codes for CASSQGDSLYNSPLHF.

This clonotype was counted ten times or more. The chain carries TRBV20-1 and TRBJ2-1; TRBD1 matches at 9 bases. Looked up from germline, CDR1 is DFQATT and CDR2 is SNEGSKA (reference sequence). With 3 bases clipped from V and 8 bases from J, the junction kept 14 bases outside the gene matches. The length of the CDR3 is 16 residues. CDR3 loop: CSARHPGQGFWDEQFF. Written as DNA, the CDR3 is TGCAGTGCTAGGCACCCGGGACAGGGCTTTTGGGATGAGCAGTTCTTC.

This clonotype was seen more than once but under ten times. The V and J genes are TRBV12-3 or TRBV12-4 and TRBJ2-1; D is ambiguous. This CDR3 comprises 11 residues. V was cut by 6 bases and J by 12 bases, with 12 bases left in between. CDR3 in amino acids: CASSDAARQFF. DNA for the CDR3: TGTGCCAGCAGCGACGCGGCTAGGCAGTTCTTC.

This clonotype was counted only a few times. The chain joins TRBV4-3 to TRBJ2-1, with 10 positions matching TRBD1. CDR1 is LGHNA and CDR2 is YSLEER in the germline V gene. Trimming took 5 bases from V and 6 from J; bases not matched to a gene: 7. This CDR3 is built from 15 residues. In DNA form, the CDR3 reads TGCGCCAGCAGCTCCGGGACAGGGGCTGTCAATGAGCAGTTCTTC. Translated: CASSSGTGAVNEQFF.

In DNA form, the CDR3 reads TGCAGCGTAGGACCTCCGGGACTAGCAGACGAGCAGTACTTC. As protein: CSVGPPGLADEQYF. The rearrangement links TRBV29-1 to TRBJ2-7, with 9 positions matching TRBD2. In germline, CDR1 is SQVTM, CDR2 ANQGSEA. CDR3 length: 14 amino acids. V trimming: 6 bases; J trimming: 5 bases; junction bases outside the gene matches: 11.

This clonotype was counted ten times or more. The rearrangement joins TRBV6-1 to TRBJ2-7; no clear D. The V gene's germline CDR1 is MNHNS and CDR2 SASEGT. Trimming cost V 0 bases and J 3 bases, with 3 bases left between them. This CDR3 has 12 residues. The CDR3 nucleotides are TGTGCCAGCAGTGAAGCGGTCTACGAGCAGTACTTC. Its protein product is CASSEAVYEQYF.

This clonotype was counted between two and nine times. The V and J genes are TRBV19 and TRBJ2-6, with D possibly being TRBD2 (5 bases). Trimming left V 5 bases short and J 0 bases short, with 8 bases between. Germline V CDR1 and CDR2: LNHDA, SQIVND (reference sequence). The CDR3 has 15 residues. CDR3 region: CASSPGSSGANVLTF. The CDR3 region has the DNA TGTGCCAGTAGTCCGGGAAGCTCTGGGGCCAACGTCCTGACTTTC.

This clonotype was picked up many times. In nucleotides, the CDR3 is TGCGCCAGCAGCCTGTTAACGTTCGAGAACACCGGGGAGCTGTTTTTT. Residues: CASSLLTFENTGELFF. The J gene is TRBJ2-2, the V gene TRBV4-3, with D uncertain. The V gene's germline CDR1 is LGHNA and CDR2 YSLEER. V gave up 4 bases and J gave up 1 base, with 13 bases separating them. This CDR3 is 16 amino acids long.

CDR3 region: CASSILRDGEQYF. DNA of the CDR3: TGTGCCAGCAGCATACTGAGGGACGGGGAGCAGTACTTC. The rearrangement uses TRBV7-9 and TRBJ2-7; D may match TRBD1 or TRBD2 (5 bases each). CDR1 and CDR2 from the germline V gene are SEHNR and FQNEAQ (reference sequence). This CDR3 comprises 13 residues. V was shortened by 5 bases and J by 7 bases, with 15 bases between the two germline ends.

This clonotype was found many times. V is TRBV24-1 and J is TRBJ2-3, with D possibly being TRBD2 (5 bases). V was pared by 3 bases and J by 3 bases, with 6 bases between. Germline CDR1 is KGHDR and CDR2 is SFDVKD. The CDR3 has 13 amino acids. CDR3 amino acids: CATSDRGTDTQYF. CDR3 sequence (DNA): TGTGCCACCAGTGATCGAGGGACAGATACGCAGTATTTT.

The chain is built from TRBV12-3 or TRBV12-4 and TRBJ2-1, with 16 nucleotides matching TRBD2. This CDR3 contains 19 residues. V shed 6 bases, J shed 5 bases, and the junction held 13 bases outside the gene matches. The CDR3 DNA reads as TGTGCCAGCAGGTTTCGGGCGGGACTAGCGGGGGGGCCTGACAATGAGCAGTTCTTC. It codes for CASRFRAGLAGGPDNEQFF.

This clonotype was found many times. V and J are TRBV6-5 and TRBJ2-7, with 8 positions matching TRBD2. V shed 6 bases and J 3 bases; nucleotides not matched to a gene: 10. Looked up from germline, CDR1 is MNHEY and CDR2 is SVGAGI. The CDR3 has 15 amino acids. The CDR3 protein is CASRPAGGPFYEQYF. Written as DNA, the CDR3 is TGTGCCAGCAGGCCTGCGGGGGGACCTTTCTACGAGCAGTACTTC.

The sample holds a few counts of this clonotype. The chain couples TRBV19 to TRBJ2-5; 9 bases match TRBD1. Trimming cost V 6 bases and J 2 bases; bases outside gene matches: 7. This CDR3 region has 15 residues. From germline, CDR1 is LNHDA and CDR2 SQIVND (reference sequence). CDR3 residues: CASSHYGQGQETQYF. CDR3 coding DNA: TGTGCCAGTAGCCACTATGGACAGGGGCAAGAGACCCAGTACTTC.

The chain uses TRBV10-3 and TRBJ2-7; TRBD2 matches at 7 bases. The trim removed 6 bases at V and 6 bases at J, leaving 8 bases unmatched. Germline V lookup: CDR1 ENHRY, CDR2 SYGVKD. This CDR3 region has 13 residues. The CDR3 protein is CAISPSGSGEQYF. Written as DNA, the CDR3 is TGTGCCATCAGCCCTAGCGGCTCGGGCGAGCAGTACTTC.

This clonotype came up a few times. The rearrangement joins TRBV7-9 to TRBJ2-5, with D possibly being TRBD1 or TRBD2 (5 bases each). Per the germline V gene, CDR1 is SEHNR and CDR2 is FQNEAQ (reference sequence). The ends were cut back, 3 bases at V and 4 bases at J, with 18 bases in the middle. The CDR3 has 16 amino acids. The DNA of the CDR3 is TGTGCCAGCAGCTTTTACCTCGGGACCCAGATAGAGACCCAGTACTTC. This codes for CASSFYLGTQIETQYF.

This clonotype was recorded a few times. This chain connects TRBV20-1 to TRBJ2-7, with TRBD2 matching 8 bases. This CDR3 contains 16 residues. Per the germline V gene, CDR1 is DFQATT and CDR2 is SNEGSKA (reference sequence). The J segment lost 3 bases and the V segment lost 6 bases, leaving 16 bases of the junction unmatched. The CDR3 DNA is TGCAGTGCCATTCCACCTAGAGCGGGAGTAAACTACGAGCAGTACTTC. The encoded protein is CSAIPPRAGVNYEQYF.

This clonotype was picked up many times. The chain couples TRBV10-3 to TRBJ2-2; no firm D call. The V end was cut by 2 bases, the J end by 0 bases, with 7 bases between. The CDR3 loop spans 15 amino acids. Germline lookup yields CDR1 ENHRY and CDR2 SYGVKD. DNA of the CDR3: TGTGCCATCAGTGAGAGGTTCGCGAACACCGGGGAGCTGTTTTTT. As protein: CAISERFANTGELFF.

The sample holds many counts of this clonotype. CDR3 sequence (DNA): TGCGCCAGCAGCCTAGGGACATCATCACCCACAGATACGCAGTATTTT. It encodes CASSLGTSSPTDTQYF. The chain is built from TRBV5-1 and TRBJ2-3; D perhaps matches TRBD1 (6 bases). The CDR3 totals 16 residues. V lost 4 bases and J 2 bases, leaving 17 bases between the germline ends. Germline V CDR1 and CDR2: SGHRS, YFSETQ.